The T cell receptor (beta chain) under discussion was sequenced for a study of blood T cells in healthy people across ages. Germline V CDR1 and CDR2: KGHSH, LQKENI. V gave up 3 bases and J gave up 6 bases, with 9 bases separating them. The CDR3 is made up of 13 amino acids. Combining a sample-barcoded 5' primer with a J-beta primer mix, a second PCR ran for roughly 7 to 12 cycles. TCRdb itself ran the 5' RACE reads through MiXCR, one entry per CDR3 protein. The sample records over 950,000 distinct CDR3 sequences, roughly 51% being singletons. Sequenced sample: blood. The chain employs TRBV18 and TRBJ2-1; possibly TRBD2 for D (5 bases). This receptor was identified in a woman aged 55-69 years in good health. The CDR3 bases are TGTGCCAGCTCACCGGACTCGATCAATGAGCAGTTCTTC. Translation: CASSPDSINEQFF.